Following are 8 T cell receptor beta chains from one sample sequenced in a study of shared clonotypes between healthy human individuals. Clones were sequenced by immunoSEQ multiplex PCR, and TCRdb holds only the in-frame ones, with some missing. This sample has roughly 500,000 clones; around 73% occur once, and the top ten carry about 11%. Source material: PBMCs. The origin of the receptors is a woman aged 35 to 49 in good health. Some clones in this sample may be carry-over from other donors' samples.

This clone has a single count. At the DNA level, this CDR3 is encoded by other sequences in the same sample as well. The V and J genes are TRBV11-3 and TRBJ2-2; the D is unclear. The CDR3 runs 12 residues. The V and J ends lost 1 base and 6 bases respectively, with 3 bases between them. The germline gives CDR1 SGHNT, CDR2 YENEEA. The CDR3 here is CASSLGSGELFF. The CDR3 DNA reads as TGTGCCAGCAGCTTAGGGTCCGGGGAGCTGTTTTTT.

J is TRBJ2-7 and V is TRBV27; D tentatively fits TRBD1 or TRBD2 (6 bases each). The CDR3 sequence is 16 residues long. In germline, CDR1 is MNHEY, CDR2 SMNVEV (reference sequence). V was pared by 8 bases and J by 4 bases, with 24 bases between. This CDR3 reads CASPRSEGGVGYEQYF. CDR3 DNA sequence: TGTGCCAGCCCCAGGTCTGAGGGGGGAGTGGGTTACGAGCAGTACTTC.

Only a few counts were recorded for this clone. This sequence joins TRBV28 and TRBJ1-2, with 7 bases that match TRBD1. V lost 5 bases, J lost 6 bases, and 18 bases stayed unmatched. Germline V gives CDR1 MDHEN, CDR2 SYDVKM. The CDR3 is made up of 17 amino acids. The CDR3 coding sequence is TGTGCCAGCAGTCCCCATGCGACAGGGTGGTCTTTCAATGGCTACACCTTC. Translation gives CASSPHATGWSFNGYTF.

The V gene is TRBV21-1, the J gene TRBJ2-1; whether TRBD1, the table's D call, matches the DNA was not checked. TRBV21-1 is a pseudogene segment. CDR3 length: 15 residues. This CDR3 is CASSKAGTPLPEQFF. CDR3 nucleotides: TGTGCCAGCAGCAAAGCGGGGACACCTCTTCCTGAGCAGTTCTTC.

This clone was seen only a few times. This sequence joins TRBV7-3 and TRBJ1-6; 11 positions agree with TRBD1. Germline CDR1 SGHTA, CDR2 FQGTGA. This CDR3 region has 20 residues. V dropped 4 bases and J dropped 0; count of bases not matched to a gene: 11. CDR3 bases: TGTGCCAGCAGCTCCCAAGGGGCCGGGACAGGGGGCTCCTATAATTCACCCCTCCACTTT. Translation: CASSSQGAGTGGSYNSPLHF.

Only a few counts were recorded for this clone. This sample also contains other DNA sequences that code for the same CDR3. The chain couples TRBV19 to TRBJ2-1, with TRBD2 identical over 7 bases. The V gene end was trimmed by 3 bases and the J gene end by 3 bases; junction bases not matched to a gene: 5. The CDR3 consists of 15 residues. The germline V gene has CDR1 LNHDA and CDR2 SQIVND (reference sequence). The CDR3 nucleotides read TGTGCCAGTAGTATCGGGCTAGCGGTCTACAATGAGCAGTTCTTC. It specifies CASSIGLAVYNEQFF. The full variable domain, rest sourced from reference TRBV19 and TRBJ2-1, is DGGITQSPKYLFRKEGQNVTLSCEQNLNHDAMYWYRQDPGQGLRLIYYSQIVNDFQKGDIAEGYSVSREKKESFPLTVTSAQKNPTAFYLCASSIGLAVYNEQFFGPGTRLTVL.

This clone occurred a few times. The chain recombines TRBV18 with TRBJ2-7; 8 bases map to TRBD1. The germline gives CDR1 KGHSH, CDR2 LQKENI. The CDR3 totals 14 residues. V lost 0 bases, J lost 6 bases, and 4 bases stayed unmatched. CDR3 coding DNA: TGTGCCAGCTCACCACCGACAGGGGTGTCCGAGCAGTACTTC. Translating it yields CASSPPTGVSEQYF.

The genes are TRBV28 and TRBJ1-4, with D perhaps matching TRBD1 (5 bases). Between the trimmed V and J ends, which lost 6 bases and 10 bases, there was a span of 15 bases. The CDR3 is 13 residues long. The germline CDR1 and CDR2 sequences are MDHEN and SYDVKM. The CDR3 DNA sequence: TGTGCCAGCAGCCCTGACAGAGTGGGAAAACTGTTTTTT. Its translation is CASSPDRVGKLFF.